The subject of this entry is one TCR beta chain. The entry originates in a study of blood T cell repertoires in COVID-19. Study context: COVID-19 samples from acute and convalescent phases originated in the United States, Italy and Spain. T cells, B-cell-depleted T cells, or PBMCs supplied cDNA or gDNA.

Authors' processing steps: Using reference gene primer amplification, nucleated cell counts were estimated. TCRdb's copy holds only in-frame clones and misses some; the assay was immunoSEQ multiplex PCR. V and J calls and clone size follow that table, whereas D and trimming were derived from the DNA. The sample records over 85,000 clones, 85% to 90% being singletons. This CDR3 is built from 19 residues. Trimming removed 4 bases at V and 5 bases at J, with 30 bases between. Germline CDR1 is SGHKS and CDR2 is YYEKEE (reference sequence). This chain uses TRBV5-5 with TRBJ2-5; tentatively, D is TRBD1 (6 bases). The receptor was derived from a human donor in a cohort sampled during active COVID-19. What was sequenced was peripheral blood. The CDR3 DNA is TGTGCCAGCAGCCAAAGGTGGATGGCCCTCATGGACAGAATGGAGACCCAGTACTTC. This translates into CASSQRWMALMDRMETQYF. The full variable domain, completed using reference TRBV5-5 and TRBJ2-5, is DAGVTQSPTHLIKTRGQQVTLRCSPISGHKSVSWYQQVLGQGPQFIFQYYEKEERGRGNFPDRFSARQFPNYSSELNVNALLLGDSALYLCASSQRWMALMDRMETQYFGPGTRLLVL.